The rows below give T cell receptor beta chains drawn from one sample of a study of cytomegalovirus exposure and HLA in healthy donors. Assay: immunoSEQ multiplex PCR; the TCRdb copy retains only in-frame clones and omits some. The repertoire holds some 190,000 clones, with about 87% as singletons. Sequenced: PBMCs. These receptors were obtained from a man aged 25-45 years in good health and CMV-seronegative. The CDR3 runs from the conserved cysteine through the conserved F or W. The order of the fields is V gene, J gene, CDR3 protein.

v_call: TRBV28; j_call: TRBJ1-5; cdr3_aa: CASTGDRRSPNQPQHF
v_call: TRBV5-1; j_call: TRBJ2-7; cdr3_aa: CASSPWTGKGEQYF
v_call: TRBV30; j_call: TRBJ2-7; cdr3_aa: CAWSVGGSSYEQYF
v_call: TRBV6-5; j_call: .; cdr3_aa: CASSYLGDRGYEQYF
v_call: TRBV7-9; j_call: TRBJ2-7; cdr3_aa: CASSWWFGQGARYEQYF
v_call: TRBV27; j_call: TRBJ2-5; cdr3_aa: CASSLWQGHQETQYF
v_call: TRBV10-3; j_call: TRBJ2-3; cdr3_aa: CAISVETDTQYF
v_call: TRBV29-1; j_call: TRBJ2-5; cdr3_aa: CSVAGIGEETQYF
v_call: TRBV29-1; j_call: TRBJ2-3; cdr3_aa: CSVEGTPEEDTQYF
v_call: TRBV5-4; j_call: TRBJ1-1; cdr3_aa: CASSTGQGGDTEAFF
v_call: TRBV2; j_call: TRBJ2-2; cdr3_aa: CASSETQTGTGELFF
v_call: TRBV5-4; j_call: TRBJ1-2; cdr3_aa: CASSRLGGGGHGYTF
v_call: TRBV7-2; j_call: TRBJ1-2; cdr3_aa: CASSLMSYGYTF
v_call: TRBV5-1; j_call: TRBJ1-6; cdr3_aa: CASSMDSGSSPLHF
v_call: TRBV28; j_call: TRBJ1-1; cdr3_aa: CASSSDRGDTEAFF
v_call: TRBV6-5; j_call: TRBJ1-2; cdr3_aa: CASRGHQFGYTF
v_call: TRBV4-1; j_call: TRBJ1-1; cdr3_aa: CASSQVLRDRGGPEAFF
v_call: TRBV6-1; j_call: TRBJ2-1; cdr3_aa: CATTHTSYNEQFF
v_call: TRBV4-1; j_call: TRBJ2-1; cdr3_aa: CASSQVLLGGLGEQFF
v_call: TRBV18; j_call: TRBJ2-2; cdr3_aa: CASSPPNSSPGELFF
v_call: TRBV4-1; j_call: TRBJ1-1; cdr3_aa: CASSPSPGVPEAFF
v_call: TRBV9; j_call: TRBJ2-1; cdr3_aa: CASSGTSGRRLVQFF
v_call: TRBV28; j_call: TRBJ1-6; cdr3_aa: CASSLSTGPGPFNSPLHF
v_call: TRBV15; j_call: TRBJ2-1; cdr3_aa: CATSRVGASYNEQFF
v_call: TRBV7-9; j_call: TRBJ2-1; cdr3_aa: CASSPWAGLTFF
v_call: TRBV5-1; j_call: TRBJ2-7; cdr3_aa: CASSLGAGTSGYYEQYF
v_call: TRBV6-5; j_call: TRBJ1-2; cdr3_aa: CASGRGDLGGYTF
v_call: TRBV10-1; j_call: TRBJ2-1; cdr3_aa: CASTVARPFQISEQFF
v_call: TRBV14; j_call: TRBJ2-7; cdr3_aa: CASSHVDRIGEQYF
v_call: TRBV29-1; j_call: TRBJ2-7; cdr3_aa: CSASGGGPLEQYF
v_call: TRBV9; j_call: TRBJ2-7; cdr3_aa: CASSVASGGHYEQYF
v_call: TRBV18; j_call: TRBJ2-1; cdr3_aa: CASSPPASGGEQFF
v_call: TRBV27; j_call: TRBJ2-7; cdr3_aa: CASRTGTGSYEQYF
v_call: TRBV29-1; j_call: TRBJ2-4; cdr3_aa: CSVNLAGGSIQYF
v_call: TRBV6-5; j_call: TRBJ2-7; cdr3_aa: CASSTTGGYSYEQYF
v_call: TRBV5-1; j_call: TRBJ1-1; cdr3_aa: CASSGGRTSTEAFF
v_call: TRBV2; j_call: TRBJ2-1; cdr3_aa: CASSVSLAGRRGAYNEQFF
v_call: TRBV7-9; j_call: TRBJ2-7; cdr3_aa: CASSPGQVFPYEQYF
v_call: TRBV18; j_call: TRBJ2-7; cdr3_aa: CASSPGRQSPKYEQYF
v_call: TRBV5-1; j_call: TRBJ1-2; cdr3_aa: CASSLASGFNYGYTF
v_call: TRBV2; j_call: TRBJ2-7; cdr3_aa: CASKIQDPITGQYF
v_call: TRBV28; j_call: TRBJ2-4; cdr3_aa: CASTPGQGDSQYF
v_call: TRBV6-1; j_call: TRBJ2-2; cdr3_aa: CASSEEQGQRNTGELFF
v_call: TRBV28; j_call: TRBJ1-2; cdr3_aa: CASSLRRGASTNYGYTF
v_call: TRBV11-2; j_call: TRBJ2-1; cdr3_aa: CASSSGLAVDEQFF